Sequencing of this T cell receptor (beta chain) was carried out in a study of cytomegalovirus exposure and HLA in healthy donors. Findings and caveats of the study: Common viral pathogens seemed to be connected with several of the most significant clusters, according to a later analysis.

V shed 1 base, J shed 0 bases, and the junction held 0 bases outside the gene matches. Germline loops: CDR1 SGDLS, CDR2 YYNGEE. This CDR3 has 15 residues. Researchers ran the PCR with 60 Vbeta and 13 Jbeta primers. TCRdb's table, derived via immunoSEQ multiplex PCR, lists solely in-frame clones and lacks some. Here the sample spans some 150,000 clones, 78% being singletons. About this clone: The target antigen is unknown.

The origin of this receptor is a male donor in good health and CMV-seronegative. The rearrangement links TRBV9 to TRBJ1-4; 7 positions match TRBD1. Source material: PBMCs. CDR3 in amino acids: CASSVTGATNEKLFF. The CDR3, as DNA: TGTGCCAGCAGCGTAACAGGGGCAACTAATGAAAAACTGTTTTTT. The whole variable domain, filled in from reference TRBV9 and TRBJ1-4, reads DSGVTQTPKHLITATGQRVTLRCSPRSGDLSVYWYQQSLDQGLQFLIQYYNGEERAKGNILERFSAQQFPDLHSELNLSSLELGDSALYFCASSVTGATNEKLFFGSGTQLSVL.